What follows is one T cell receptor beta chain and its context. What it binds is not known. CDR3 length: 15 residues. V was pared by 2 bases and J by 1 base, with 12 bases between. Germline loops: CDR1 SGHRS, CDR2 YFSETQ. Sequencing was performed with immunoSEQ multiplex PCR; in TCRdb, only in-frame clones are kept and a portion is missing. The sample carries 2 million to 2.5 million clones, more than 80% recorded once. The data were taken from a study of shared clonotypes between healthy human individuals. Study observations and caveats: Among donors, the sharing of clonotypes was expected to be influenced by sequencing depth. Sharing across four donors was highest in naive CD4 (approximately 5%) and lowest in memory CD8 (approximately 0.4%).

The sample was naive CD4+ T cells from PBMCs. Described subset: CD45RA+ positively selected. This receptor was taken from a man younger than 35 in good health. Some clones in this sample may be carry-over from other donors' samples. This sequence joins TRBV5-1 and TRBJ2-5; D is possibly TRBD1 (6 bases). The CDR3 sequence: CASSLWTDIQETQYF. The DNA of the CDR3 is TGCGCCAGCAGCTTATGGACAGACATCCAAGAGACCCAGTACTTC.